These 2 T cell receptor beta chains were all obtained from the same sample, sequenced in a study of human T cells and chemical hapten exposure. A single record per CDR3 protein comes from TCRdb applying MiXCR to the RACE reads. The profile shows around 180,000 distinct CDR3 sequences, approximately 29% of them singletons. As to time point: pre-sensitization, week 0. Treatment in this sample: therapeutic diphenylcyclopropenone sensitization with weekly scalp DPC. This specimen was whole blood, taken in connection with sensitization to the hapten diphenylcyclopropenone (DPC). The receptors were gathered from a young woman with alopecia areata. Some clones in this sample may be carry-over from other donors' samples.

This clonotype was detected a few times. The chain carries TRBV6-1 and TRBJ2-6, with 7 bases aligning to TRBD1. From germline, CDR1 is MNHNS and CDR2 SASEGT. J gave up 2 bases and V 5 bases, and 6 bases lay outside the gene matches. There are 16 residues in the CDR3. The CDR3: CASSLRGTAGANVLTF. The CDR3 nucleotides are TGTGCCAGCAGTCTCCGAGGGACAGCTGGGGCCAACGTCCTGACTTTC.

The chain combines TRBV2 with TRBJ1-1, with D uncertain. V lost 5 bases to trimming and J lost 3 bases, with 7 bases between them. CDR3 length: 12 residues. Per germline, CDR1 SNHLY and CDR2 FYNNEI. CDR3 sequence reads: CASSRTDTEAFF. The CDR3 bases are TGTGCCAGCAGTAGGACGGACACTGAAGCTTTCTTT.